This T cell receptor (beta chain) was captured by sequencing in a study of Graves' ophthalmopathy and Graves' hyperthyroidism. General study points: Discriminating ophthalmopathy from stable hyperthyroidism, a 13-signature model attained a sensitivity of about 89% and a specificity of around 83%. Detected in blood as well were most expanded thyroid clonotypes with frequency above 0.001.

The sample holds one count of this clonotype. The antigen is unknown. RNA transcripts yielded amplified TCR beta CDR3 regions. Second-round multiplex PCR followed a first-round RT-PCR using HTBI primers. One entry per CDR3 protein results from TCRdb running MiXCR on the multiplex PCR reads. The sample lists 260,000 or so distinct CDR3 sequences, around 42% seen once, with around half in the top ten. This CDR3 spans 16 amino acids. Germline CDR1 is DFQATT and CDR2 is SNEGSKA (reference sequence). With V trimmed by 1 base and J by 4 bases, 10 bases remained unmatched. Moderate-to-severe activity, CAS ≥3, NOSPECS ≥4 and a duration under 3 months were seen in donors with ophthalmopathy. PBMCs stemmed from approximately 9.7 ml of fresh peripheral blood.

The origin of this receptor is an adult man with Graves' ophthalmopathy. The genes are TRBV20-1 and TRBJ2-5; 9 bases line up with TRBD2. The material sequenced was peripheral blood. The CDR3 nucleotides are TGCAGTGCTAGAGCGAATTTGCGGGAGGGAAGAGAGACCCAGTACTTC. This encodes CSARANLREGRETQYF.